This T cell receptor beta chain was sequenced in a study of blood T cells in healthy people across ages. Study-level findings and limits: Long-lived donors exceeded aged donors in naive CD4+ cells and diversity.

Healthy Russian Caucasian donors spanned ages about 6 to 90 years. The second PCR ran about 6 to 11 cycles with a sample-barcoded 5' primer and J-beta primers. One entry per CDR3 protein, called by TCRdb with MiXCR from the 5' RACE reads. Of more than 500,000 distinct CDR3 sequences in the sample, approximately 30% are singletons; the top ten hold roughly 20%. This clonotype was seen only a few times. Its antigen is undetermined. Sequences were obtained from blood. The receptor's source is a woman in her 70s in good health.

In DNA, the CDR3 is TGCAGTGCTAGCCAAGACTCTAGCGGAAGCACAGATACGCAGTATTTT. As protein: CSASQDSSGSTDTQYF. The chain carries TRBV20-1 and TRBJ2-3, with 7 nucleotides matching TRBD2. The CDR3 runs 16 residues. Trimming at V came to 3 bases and at J to 0 bases, leaving 9 bases not matched to a gene. Per germline, CDR1 DFQATT and CDR2 SNEGSKA (reference sequence).